The rows below give T cell receptor beta chains drawn from one sample of a study of CD8+CD57+ T cells in acquired aplastic anemia. One entry per CDR3 protein results from TCRdb running MiXCR on the reads. The data hold 150,000 to 200,000 distinct CDR3 sequences, with about two thirds observed a single time. Sequencing was done on a sample of sorted CD4+, CD8+, or CD8+CD57+ T cells (not recorded which) from PBMCs. All receptors derive from a human donor with aplastic anemia. The conserved cysteine and the conserved F or W are not part of the CDR3 here.

>TRBV5-1|13|TRBJ1-1
ASSSFNRDTTEAF
>TRBV9|11|TRBJ2-1
ASSALAYNEQF
>TRBV5-1|12|TRBJ2-7
ATRTGTLTYEQY
>TRBV7-9|13|TRBJ2-1
ASSSSPVVYNEQF
>TRBV5-1|12|TRBJ1-5
ASSRGTEDQPQH
>TRBV29-1|12|TRBJ1-2
SVVESGANYGYT
>TRBV7-9|12|TRBJ2-5
ASSLVRNQETKY
>TRBV2|12|TRBJ2-1
ASRAQEGGNEQF
>TRBV27|15|TRBJ1-4
ASSSRIWGARKEKLF
>TRBV6-5|11|TRBJ2-7
ASRSSGRLEQY
>TRBV7-9|14|TRBJ2-1
ASSLGGGEGQYEQF
>TRBV6-4|11|TRBJ1-1
ASRNQENTEAF
>TRBV7-2|13|TRBJ1-5
ASSREGTGSQPQH
>TRBV24-1|12|TRBJ2-1
ATSDADSYNEQF
>TRBV5-1|14|TRBJ2-3
ASSPGSSFPTDTQY
>TRBV10-3|13|TRBJ2-7
ASRRGGPSSYEQY
>TRBV5-1|12|TRBJ2-7
ASSPGLNVYEQY
>TRBV10-3|11|TRBJ2-2
ASSGQSTGELF
>TRBV24-1|15|TRBJ2-1
ATSDFGMRGSHNEQF
>TRBV20-1|11|TRBJ2-3
SASGGPWDTQY
>TRBV19|15|TRBJ2-7
ASSISPTGSYSYEQY
>TRBV7-8|13|TRBJ2-3
ASNPRGTSTDTQY
>TRBV24-1|11|TRBJ2-2
ATSLGVTGELF
>TRBV24-1|11|TRBJ2-3
ATSDYLGDTQY
>TRBV12-3/TRBV12-4|13|TRBJ1-1
ASSLRSIMNTEAF
>TRBV20-1|12|TRBJ2-1
SALTGWGANEQF
>TRBV5-1|10|TRBJ2-7
ASSWTGPEQY
>TRBV29-1|12|TRBJ2-2
SVYGTGDTGELF
>TRBV15|14|TRBJ2-7
ATSRRRTSGSSEQY
>TRBV20-1|12|TRBJ2-6
SARESSGANVLT
>TRBV24-1|9|TRBJ2-1
ATSQYNEQF
>TRBV19|13|TRBJ2-1
ASSIDYPGHNEQF
>TRBV7-9|13|TRBJ2-1
ASSSVIESNNEQF
>TRBV24-1|11|TRBJ1-5
ATSDPGGQPQH
>TRBV7-9|11|TRBJ2-1
ASSSTTYNEQF
>TRBV24-1|15|TRBJ2-2
ATSDLDAVPNTGELF
>TRBV12-3/TRBV12-4|12|TRBJ2-3
ASRLGGGVDTQY
>TRBV9|10|TRBJ2-7
ASTQVGYEQY
>TRBV24-1|14|TRBJ2-1
ATSDFGAGGGIEQF
>TRBV5-6|12|TRBJ1-3
ASSSPWTGNTIY
>TRBV19|14|TRBJ1-2
ASGEARHLVRNGYT
>TRBV19|14|TRBJ2-2
ASSIELGLASGELF
>TRBV7-6|10|TRBJ2-7
ASSLDGGWQY
>TRBV19|11|TRBJ1-1
ASRDTAATEAF
>TRBV19|13|TRBJ2-3
ASSTPLWTLDTQY